This T cell receptor (beta chain) was profiled in a study of CXCR3-negative and CXCR3-positive naive CD8 T cells. Findings and caveats of the study: More hydrophobic TRB CDR3s were found in CXCR3-positive naive cells than in CXCR3-negative naive cells.

UMI labels and 5' RACE were used to prepare the TRB cDNA libraries. TCRdb reprocessed the 5' RACE reads and stores each CDR3 protein as one record, lacking DNA. The listing contains about 92,000 distinct CDR3 sequences. Per the germline V gene, CDR1 is SGHAT and CDR2 is FQDESV (reference sequence). This CDR3 comprises 15 residues. Worth noting for this clonotype: What it binds is not known.

The sequenced sample was naive CXCR3+ CD8+ T cells from blood. Subset indicated: CD45RO-CCR7+CD27+CD95- naive CD8+ T cells expressing CXCR3 (TNR3+). The TCR sequence derives from a human donor in good health. Some clones in this sample may be carry-over from other donors' samples. The chain carries TRBV11-1 and TRBJ2-1; TCRdb indicates TRBD1, and absent DNA this call remains unverified. CDR3 sequence: CASNVRGDSYNEQFF.